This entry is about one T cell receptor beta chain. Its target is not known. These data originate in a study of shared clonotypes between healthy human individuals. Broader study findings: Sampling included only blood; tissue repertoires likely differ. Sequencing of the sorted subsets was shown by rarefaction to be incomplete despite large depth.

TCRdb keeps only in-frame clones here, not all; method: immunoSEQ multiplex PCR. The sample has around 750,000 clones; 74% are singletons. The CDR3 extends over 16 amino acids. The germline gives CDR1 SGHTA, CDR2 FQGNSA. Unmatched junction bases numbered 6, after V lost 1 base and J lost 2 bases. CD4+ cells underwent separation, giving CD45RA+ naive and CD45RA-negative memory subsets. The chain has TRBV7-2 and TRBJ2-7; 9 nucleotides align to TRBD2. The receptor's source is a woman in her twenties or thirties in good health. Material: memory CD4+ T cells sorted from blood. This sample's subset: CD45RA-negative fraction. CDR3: CASSLDGASGTYEQYF. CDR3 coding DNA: TGTGCCAGCAGCTTAGATGGGGCTAGCGGGACCTACGAGCAGTACTTC.